A single sample gave rise to the 11 T cell receptor beta chains below, sequenced in a study of metastatic and nonmetastatic thyroid tumors. Thyroid surgery had not been preceded by any treatment in any patient. TCRdb re-clonotyped the PCR reads via MiXCR. Here the sample spans approximately 8,400 clones, approximately 44% being singletons. The sequenced sample was tumor tissue. Every receptor here comes from a male donor with papillary thyroid cancer or a benign thyroid nodule (not recorded which). Some clones in this sample may be carry-over from other donors' samples.

This clone is labeled as medium-sized. The gene calls are TRBV12-3 or TRBV12-4 and TRBJ1-1; possible D gene TRBD1, 6 bases. V dropped 1 base and J dropped 4 bases, with 13 bases sitting between them. This CDR3 region has 15 residues. The chain's CDR3 is CASSLVGGGGTEAFF. CDR3 nucleotide sequence: TGTGCCAGCAGTTTAGTCGGCGGAGGGGGCACTGAAGCTTTCTTT.

Note on this clone: The conserved closing phenylalanine or tryptophan is absent in this CDR3, likely reflecting a read error. The chain recombines TRBV5-1 with TRBJ2-3; D remains ambiguous. V lost 0 bases and J 5 bases, leaving 13 bases between the germline ends. Germline V lookup: CDR1 SGHRS, CDR2 YFSETQ. This CDR3 comprises 15 residues. The CDR3 DNA reads as TGCGCCAGCAGCTTGGCCTCGCCCAGACGAGATACGCAGTATTCT. It translates to CASSLASPRRDTQYS.

This clone was seen ten or more times. With a much larger clone just one base away, this may be a read error. The sample has other DNA sequences that encode this CDR3 too. The rearrangement joins TRBV7-9 to TRBJ2-1; unclear D gene. The CDR3 is made up of 14 amino acids. From germline, CDR1 is SEHNR and CDR2 FQNEAQ (reference sequence). CDR3 sequence reads: CASSLVGLGDEQFF. CDR3 nucleotides: TGTGCCAGTAGCTTAGTCGGGCTAGGCGATGAGCAGTTCTTC.

The V and J genes are TRBV11-2 and TRBJ2-1; D unresolved. The germline CDR1 and CDR2 sequences are SGHAT and FQNNGV. V lost 1 base to trimming and J lost 2 bases, with 9 bases between them. The CDR3 runs 15 residues. The CDR3, as DNA: TGTGCCAGCAGCTTAGTAGGCAGGACCTACAATGAGCAGTTCTTC. Amino acids: CASSLVGRTYNEQFF. Using reference TRBV11-2 and TRBJ2-1 for the parts outside the CDR3, the full variable domain is EAGVAQSPRYKIIEKRQSVAFWCNPISGHATLYWYQQILGQGPKLLIQFQNNGVVDDSQLPKDRFSAERLKGVDSTLKIQPAKLEDSAVYLCASSLVGRTYNEQFFGPGTRLTVL.

This chain links TRBV11-1 with TRBJ2-1, with 7 bases identical to TRBD2. CDR3 length: 13 residues. V trimming: 1 base; J trimming: 6 bases; junction bases outside the gene matches: 0. CDR1 and CDR2 from the germline V gene are SGHAT and FQDESV (reference sequence). The CDR3 nucleotides read TGTGCCAGCAGCTTAGGACTAGCCAATGAGCAGTTCTTC. Translation gives CASSLGLANEQFF.

The chain has TRBV9 and TRBJ2-7, with 16 bases identical to TRBD2. The CDR3 is 16 amino acids. With 3 bases clipped from V and 6 bases from J, the junction kept 6 bases outside the gene matches. Germline lookup yields CDR1 SGDLS and CDR2 YYNGEE. CDR3 nucleotide sequence: TGTGCCAGCAGCGCGGGACTAGCGGGAGGGGAACGCGAGCAGTACTTC. The encoded protein is CASSAGLAGGEREQYF.

This clone was seen a handful of times. This chain joins TRBV27 and TRBJ2-7, with a possible D match to TRBD1 (5 bases). The CDR3 is made up of 13 amino acids. The germline CDR1 and CDR2 sequences are MNHEY and SMNVEV (reference sequence). V dropped 5 bases and J dropped 2 bases, with 10 bases sitting between them. The CDR3 loop is CASSHDSTYEQYF. The CDR3 nucleotides read TGTGCCAGCAGTCACGACAGTACCTACGAGCAGTACTTC.

V and J are TRBV12-3 or TRBV12-4 and TRBJ1-6, with 7 positions matching TRBD1. The CDR3 length is 14 residues. V trimming: 3 bases; J trimming: 8 bases; junction bases outside the gene matches: 4. The CDR3 DNA reads as TGTGCCAGCAGTTTGGGACAGCGGGATTCACCCCTCCACTTT. Amino acid sequence: CASSLGQRDSPLHF.

The chain employs TRBV28 and TRBJ1-1; D gene uncertain. CDR1 MDHEN and CDR2 SYDVKM come from the germline V gene. This CDR3 region has 14 residues. V gave up 8 bases and J gave up 2 bases, with 15 bases separating them. Here the CDR3 DNA reads TGTGCCAGCGGTGAAGGACGGATAAACACTGAAGCTTTCTTT. Translation gives CASGEGRINTEAFF. The full variable domain, with the rest looked up from reference TRBV28 and TRBJ1-1, is DVKVTQSSRYLVKRTGEKVFLECVQDMDHENMFWYRQDPGLGLRLIYFSYDVKMKEKGDIPEGYSVSREKKERFSLILESASTNQTSMYLCASGEGRINTEAFFGQGTRLTVV.

The V and J genes are TRBV5-1 and TRBJ2-7; D might be TRBD1 (5 bases). Between the trimmed V and J ends, which lost 0 bases and 2 bases, there was a span of 9 bases. The germline gives CDR1 SGHRS, CDR2 YFSETQ. CDR3 length equals 14 residues. The CDR3 DNA reads as TGCGCCAGCAGCTTGGGGACATCTCCCTACGAGCAGTACTTC. Translated: CASSLGTSPYEQYF.

Relative to its sample, this clone is medium-sized. The genes are TRBV4-2 and TRBJ1-6; D perhaps matches TRBD1 (5 bases). V was shortened by 0 bases and J by 6 bases, with 9 bases between the two germline ends. The CDR3 extends over 15 amino acids. Germline V gene data show CDR1 as LGHNA and CDR2 as YNFKEQ. The CDR3, as DNA: TGTGCCAGCAGCCAAGATTTAGGGGTTAATTCACCCCTCCACTTT. This codes for CASSQDLGVNSPLHF.